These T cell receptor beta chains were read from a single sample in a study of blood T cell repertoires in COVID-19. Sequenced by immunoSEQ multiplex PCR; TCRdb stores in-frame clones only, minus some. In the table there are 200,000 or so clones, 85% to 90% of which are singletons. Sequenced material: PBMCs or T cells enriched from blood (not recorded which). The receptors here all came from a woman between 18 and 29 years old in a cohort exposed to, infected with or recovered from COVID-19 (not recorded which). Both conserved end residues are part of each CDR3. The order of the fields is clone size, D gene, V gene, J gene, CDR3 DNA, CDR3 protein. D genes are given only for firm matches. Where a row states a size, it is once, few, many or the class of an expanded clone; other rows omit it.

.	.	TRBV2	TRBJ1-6	TGTGCCAGAAGATCGGACTGGGGTAATTCACCCCTCCACTTT	CARRSDWGNSPLHF
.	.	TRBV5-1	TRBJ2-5	TGCGCCAGCAGCTACAGGGCTCAAGAGACCCAGTACTTC	CASSYRAQETQYF
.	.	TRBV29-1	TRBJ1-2	TGCAGCGTTGAGGAGGCCAGGAGGGAATATGGCTACACCTTC	CSVEEARREYGYTF
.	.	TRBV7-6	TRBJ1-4	TGTGCCAGCAGCCTCCGTTCACAGGGACCTAATGAAAAACTGTTTTTT	CASSLRSQGPNEKLFF
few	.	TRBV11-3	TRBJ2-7	TGTGCCAGCAGCTTAGATGGGGGACATTTCTACGAGCAGTACTTC	CASSLDGGHFYEQYF
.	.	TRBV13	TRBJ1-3	TGTGCCAGCAGCTTAGTGGGCAGAAGAAACACCATATATTTT	CASSLVGRRNTIYF
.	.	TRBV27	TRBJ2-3	TGTGCCAGCAGTTCACGACAGTATTCCACAGATACGCAGTATTTT	CASSSRQYSTDTQYF
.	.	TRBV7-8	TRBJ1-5	TGTGCCAGCAGCTTAGCGCATAAAGGGGTCAGCCAGCCCCAGCATTTT	CASSLAHKGVSQPQHF
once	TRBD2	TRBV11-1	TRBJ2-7	TGTGCCAGCAGCTCTAAAGTAGCGGGAGTCCACGAGCAGTACTTC	CASSSKVAGVHEQYF
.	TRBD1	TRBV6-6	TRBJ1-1	TGTGCCAGCAGTTACACGACAGGGGTGGGAACTGAAGCTTTCTTT	CASSYTTGVGTEAFF
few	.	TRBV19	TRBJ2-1	TGTGCCAGTAGGGACCTCACGGGGTCCAATGAGCAGTTCTTC	CASRDLTGSNEQFF
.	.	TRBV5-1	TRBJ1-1	TGCGCCAGCAGCTTGGATCTTATAAGGGCAGGGGCTGAAGCTTTCTTT	CASSLDLIRAGAEAFF
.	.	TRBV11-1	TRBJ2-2	TGTGCCAGCAGTGAACATCGGAACACCGGGGAGCTGTTTTTT	CASSEHRNTGELFF
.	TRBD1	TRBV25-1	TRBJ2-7	TGTGCCAGCAGTAATACAGGGGGCGAGCAGTACTTC	CASSNTGGEQYF
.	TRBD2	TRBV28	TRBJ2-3	TGTGCCAGCAGTTTAGGACTAGCGGGTCAAGTCGGGGATACGCAGTATTTT	CASSLGLAGQVGDTQYF
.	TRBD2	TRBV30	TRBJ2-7	TGTGCCTGGAGTGCCGAAACACCTAGACTAGCGAACAACTACGAGCAGTACTTC	CAWSAETPRLANNYEQYF
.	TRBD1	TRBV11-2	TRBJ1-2	TGTGCCAGCAGCACAACAGGGGTTTATGGCTACACCTTC	CASSTTGVYGYTF
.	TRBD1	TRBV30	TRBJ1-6	TGTGCCGCTCCCGGGACAGACTATAATTCACCCCTCCACTTT	CAAPGTDYNSPLHF
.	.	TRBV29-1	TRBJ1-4	TGCAGCGTTGAAGACCCTAGGGAAAAACTGTTTTTT	CSVEDPREKLFF
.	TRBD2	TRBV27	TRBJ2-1	TGTGCCAGCAAGAAAGACTCCGGGCTAGCGGGGGGCCTTGAGCAGTTCTTC	CASKKDSGLAGGLEQFF
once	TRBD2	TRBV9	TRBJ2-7	TGTGCCAGCAGCGTAGGAGCGGGGGCCGCCTACGAGCAGTACTTC	CASSVGAGAAYEQYF
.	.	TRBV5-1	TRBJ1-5	TGCGCCAGCAGCTTGGCCGGAGGTTTGGCCCAGCCCCAGCATTTT	CASSLAGGLAQPQHF
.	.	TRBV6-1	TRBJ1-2	TGTGCCAGCAGTGAAACAGCCTATGGCTACACCTTC	CASSETAYGYTF
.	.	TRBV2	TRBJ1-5	TGTGCCAGCAGTGAACGAGGTTTCAATCAGCCCCAGCATTTT	CASSERGFNQPQHF